The rows below give T cell receptor beta chains drawn from one sample of a study of blood T cell repertoires in COVID-19. Here immunoSEQ multiplex PCR was the method, and the copy in TCRdb shows in-frame clones only, minus some. The profile shows 150,000 or so clones, over 75% of them singletons. Sequencing used peripheral blood. The receptor source for this set is a man aged 18 to 29 with COVID-19, enrolled during active disease. The CDR3 runs from the conserved cysteine through the conserved F or W. D genes are given only for firm matches. Expanded clones get a size class; other rows say once, few or many, or leave the size out.

>TRBJ2-1|few|NA|TRBV12-3/TRBV12-4
TGTGCCAGCAGTTACAACAATGAGCAGTTCTTC
CASSYNNEQFF
>TRBJ2-7|NA|TRBD2|TRBV19
TGTGCCAGTAGCCCGACCCTAGCGGCCGCCAGGTACGAGCAGTACTTC
CASSPTLAAARYEQYF
>TRBJ2-7|NA|NA|TRBV27
TGTGCCAGCAGTTCTACAGCCGGCCCCTTCTACGAGCAGTACTTC
CASSSTAGPFYEQYF
>TRBJ2-1|NA|NA|TRBV12-3/TRBV12-4
TGTGCCAGCAGTCCGGAGTTTGTCTTC
CASSPEFVF
>TRBJ1-1|NA|TRBD1|TRBV28
TGTGCCAGCAGGAAAGACCCGAACAGGGGATTCACTGAAGCTTTCTTT
CASRKDPNRGFTEAFF
>TRBJ2-1|NA|TRBD1|TRBV11-2
TGTGCCAGCAGCGCCCGACAGGGGGCGCTTTGGAATGAGCAGTTCTTC
CASSARQGALWNEQFF
>TRBJ1-5|NA|NA|TRBV27
TGTGCCAGCAGTCCCCTACAGGGAGGGAGTCAGCCCCAGCATTTT
CASSPLQGGSQPQHF
>TRBJ2-1|NA|TRBD2|TRBV9
TGTGCCAGCAGCGCGAGGACTAGCGGTAGCTCCTACAATGAGCAGTTCTTC
CASSARTSGSSYNEQFF
>TRBJ2-2|NA|TRBD2|TRBV7-3
TGTGCCAGCAGGGAAGGACTAGCGGATACCCCCTTTCCTCGAACCGGGGAGCTGTTTTTT
CASREGLADTPFPRTGELFF
>TRBJ2-2|once|NA|TRBV12-3/TRBV12-4
TGTGCCAGCAATATTCAGGGTGCCGGGGAGCTGTTTTTT
CASNIQGAGELFF
>TRBJ2-7|NA|TRBD1|TRBV29-1
TGCAGCGCCTTAACCGGGACAGGGGCCCTCTCCTACGAGCAGTACTTC
CSALTGTGALSYEQYF
>TRBJ2-1|NA|NA|TRBV30
TGTGCCTGGAGTCCGGGATCCGGAGATGAGCAGTTCTTC
CAWSPGSGDEQFF
>TRBJ1-1|NA|TRBD1|TRBV9
TGTGCCAGCAGCGTAGAGGGGGGACAGGGACCAAACACTGAAGCTTTCTTT
CASSVEGGQGPNTEAFF
>TRBJ2-7|NA|TRBD2|TRBV9
TGTGCCAGCAGCGTAGCAGCGGGAGCCACCTACGAGCAGTACTTC
CASSVAAGATYEQYF
>TRBJ2-5|many|TRBD1|TRBV24-1
TGTGCCACCAGTGATCACAGGGGCCGGTTGGGAGAGACCCAGTACTTC
CATSDHRGRLGETQYF
>TRBJ1-5|NA|NA|TRBV7-8
TGTGCCAGCAGCTCCAGGGAAGGGGGCAATCAGCCCCAGCATTTT
CASSSREGGNQPQHF
>TRBJ2-1|NA|NA|TRBV19
TGTGCCAGTAGTACCAACTATATCGACCTCAGGGGACCCAATGAGCAGTTCTTC
CASSTNYIDLRGPNEQFF
>TRBJ2-7|NA|NA|TRBV10-3
TGTGCCATCACCGAAACAGGGAACGAGCAGTACTTC
CAITETGNEQYF
>TRBJ2-7|NA|TRBD2|TRBV30
TGTGCCTGGAGTAGGGGGCTAGCGGGAGCCTACGAGCAGTACTTC
CAWSRGLAGAYEQYF